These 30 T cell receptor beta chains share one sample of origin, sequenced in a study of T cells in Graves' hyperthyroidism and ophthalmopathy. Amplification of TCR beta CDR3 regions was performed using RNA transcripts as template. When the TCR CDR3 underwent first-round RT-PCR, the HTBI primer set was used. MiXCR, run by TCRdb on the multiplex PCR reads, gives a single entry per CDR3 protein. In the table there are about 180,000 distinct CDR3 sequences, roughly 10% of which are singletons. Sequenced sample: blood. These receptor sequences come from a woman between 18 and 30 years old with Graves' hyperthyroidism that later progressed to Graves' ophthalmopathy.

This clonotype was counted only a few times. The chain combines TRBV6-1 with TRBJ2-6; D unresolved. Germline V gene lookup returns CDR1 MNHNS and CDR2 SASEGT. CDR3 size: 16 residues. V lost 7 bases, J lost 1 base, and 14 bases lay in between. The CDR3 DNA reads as TGTGCCAGCATGAAATTTTGGGCATCTGGGGCCAACGTCCTGACTTTC. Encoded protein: CASMKFWASGANVLTF.

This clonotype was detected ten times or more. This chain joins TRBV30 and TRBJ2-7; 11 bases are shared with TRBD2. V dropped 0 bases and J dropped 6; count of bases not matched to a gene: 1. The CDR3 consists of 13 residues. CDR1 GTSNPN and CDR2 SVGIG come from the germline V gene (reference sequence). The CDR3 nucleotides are TGTGCCTGGAGTGTACTAGCGGGAGCCGAGCAGTACTTC. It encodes CAWSVLAGAEQYF.

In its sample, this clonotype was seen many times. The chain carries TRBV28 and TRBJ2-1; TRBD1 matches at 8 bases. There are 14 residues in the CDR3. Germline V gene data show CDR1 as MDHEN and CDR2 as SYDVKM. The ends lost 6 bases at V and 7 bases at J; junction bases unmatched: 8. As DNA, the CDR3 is TGTGCCAGCAGAACTCGACAGGGGACAAATGAGCAGTTCTTC. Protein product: CASRTRQGTNEQFF.

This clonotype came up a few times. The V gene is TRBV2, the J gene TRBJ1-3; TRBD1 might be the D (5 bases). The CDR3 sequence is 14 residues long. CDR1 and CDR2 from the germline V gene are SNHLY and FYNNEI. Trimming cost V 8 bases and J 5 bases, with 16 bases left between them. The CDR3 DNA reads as TGTGCCAGCTTGGGACTGGGGAGCAGAAACACCATATATTTT. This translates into CASLGLGSRNTIYF.

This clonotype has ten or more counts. The CDR3 loop is CASSLYVEGYGYTF. CDR3 in DNA: TGTGCCAGCAGCTTATATGTCGAGGGCTATGGCTACACCTTC. The J gene is TRBJ1-2, the V gene TRBV7-9; D ambiguous. Trimming cost V 2 bases and J 4 bases, with 11 bases left between them. Germline values: CDR1 SEHNR, CDR2 FQNEAQ (reference sequence). There are 14 residues in the CDR3.

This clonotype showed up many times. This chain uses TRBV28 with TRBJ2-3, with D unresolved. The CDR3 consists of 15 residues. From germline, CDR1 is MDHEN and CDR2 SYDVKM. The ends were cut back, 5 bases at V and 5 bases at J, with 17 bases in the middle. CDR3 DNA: TGTGCCAGCAGTATCGACCGCAGAGTTGGAGATACGCAGTATTTT. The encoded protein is CASSIDRRVGDTQYF.

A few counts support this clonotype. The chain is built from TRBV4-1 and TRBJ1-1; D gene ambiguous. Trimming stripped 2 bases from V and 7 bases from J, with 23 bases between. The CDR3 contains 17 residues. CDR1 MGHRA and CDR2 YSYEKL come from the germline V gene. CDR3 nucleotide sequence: TGCGCCAGCAGCCAACTCCCCGGACTACCTAAAGGGAATGAAGCTTTCTTT. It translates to CASSQLPGLPKGNEAFF.

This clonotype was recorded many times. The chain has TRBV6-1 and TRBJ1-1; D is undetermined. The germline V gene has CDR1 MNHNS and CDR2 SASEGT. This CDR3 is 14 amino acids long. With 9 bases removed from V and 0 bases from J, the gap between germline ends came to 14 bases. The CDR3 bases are TGTGCCAGTGGTGCCCCACCGATGAACACTGAAGCTTTCTTT. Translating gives CASGAPPMNTEAFF.

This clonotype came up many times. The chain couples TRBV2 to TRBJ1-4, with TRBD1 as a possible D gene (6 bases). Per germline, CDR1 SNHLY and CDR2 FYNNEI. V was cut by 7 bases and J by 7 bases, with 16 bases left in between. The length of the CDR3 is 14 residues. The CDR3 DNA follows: TGTGCCAGCACCAATCTAGGGGGGAGTGAAAAACTGTTTTTT. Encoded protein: CASTNLGGSEKLFF.

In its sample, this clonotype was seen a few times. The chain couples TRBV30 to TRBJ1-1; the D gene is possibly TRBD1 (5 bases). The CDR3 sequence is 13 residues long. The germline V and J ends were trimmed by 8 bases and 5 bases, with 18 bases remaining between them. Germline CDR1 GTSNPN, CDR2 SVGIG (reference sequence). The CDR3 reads CARSRVLGTEAFF. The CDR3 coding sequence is TGTGCCAGATCCAGGGTATTAGGGACTGAAGCTTTCTTT.

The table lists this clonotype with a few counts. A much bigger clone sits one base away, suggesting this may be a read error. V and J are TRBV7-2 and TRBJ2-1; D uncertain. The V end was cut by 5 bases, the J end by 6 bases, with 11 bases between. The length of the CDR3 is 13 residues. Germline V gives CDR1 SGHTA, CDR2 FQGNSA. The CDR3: CASSARNFNEQFF. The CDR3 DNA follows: TGTGCCAGCAGCGCCCGGAACTTCAATGAGCAGTTCTTC.

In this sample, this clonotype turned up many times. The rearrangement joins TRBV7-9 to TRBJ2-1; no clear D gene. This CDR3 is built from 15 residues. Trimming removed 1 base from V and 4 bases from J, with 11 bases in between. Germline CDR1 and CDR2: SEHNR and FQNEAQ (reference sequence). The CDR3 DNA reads TGTGCCAGCAGCTTAGGTTCCCAAACTTACAATGAGCAGTTCTTC. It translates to CASSLGSQTYNEQFF.

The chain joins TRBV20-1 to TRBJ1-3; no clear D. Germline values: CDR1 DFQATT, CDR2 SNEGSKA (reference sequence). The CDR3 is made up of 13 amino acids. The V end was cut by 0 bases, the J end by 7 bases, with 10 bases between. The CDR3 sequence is CSAREPQFNTIYF. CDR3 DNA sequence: TGCAGTGCTAGAGAGCCCCAGTTTAACACCATATATTTT.

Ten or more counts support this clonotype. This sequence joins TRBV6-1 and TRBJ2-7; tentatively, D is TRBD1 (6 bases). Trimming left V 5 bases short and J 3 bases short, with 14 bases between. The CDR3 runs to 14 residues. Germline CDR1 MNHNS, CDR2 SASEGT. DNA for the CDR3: TGTGCCAGCAGTCCGTTGACAGGCTTCTACGAGCAGTACTTC. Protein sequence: CASSPLTGFYEQYF.

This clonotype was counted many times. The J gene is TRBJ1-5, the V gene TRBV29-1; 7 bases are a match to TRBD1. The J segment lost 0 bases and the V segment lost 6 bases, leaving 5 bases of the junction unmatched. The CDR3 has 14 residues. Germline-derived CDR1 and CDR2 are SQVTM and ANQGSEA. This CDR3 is CSVGGQNSNQPQHF. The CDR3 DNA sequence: TGCAGCGTCGGGGGACAGAATAGCAATCAGCCCCAGCATTTT.

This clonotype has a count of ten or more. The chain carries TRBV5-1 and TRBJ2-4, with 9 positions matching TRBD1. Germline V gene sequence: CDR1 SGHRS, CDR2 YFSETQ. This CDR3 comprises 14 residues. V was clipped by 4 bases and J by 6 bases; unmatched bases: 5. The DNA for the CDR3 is TGCGCCAGCAGCCGGAGGACAGGGGCAAACATTCAGTACTTC. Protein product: CASSRRTGANIQYF.

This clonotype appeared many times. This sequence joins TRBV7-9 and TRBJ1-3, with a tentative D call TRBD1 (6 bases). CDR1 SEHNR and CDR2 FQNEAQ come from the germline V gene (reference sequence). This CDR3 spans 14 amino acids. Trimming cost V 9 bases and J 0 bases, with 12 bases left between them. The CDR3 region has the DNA TGTGCCAGTAGCGACAGGCGCTCTGGAAACACCATATATTTT. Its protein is CASSDRRSGNTIYF.

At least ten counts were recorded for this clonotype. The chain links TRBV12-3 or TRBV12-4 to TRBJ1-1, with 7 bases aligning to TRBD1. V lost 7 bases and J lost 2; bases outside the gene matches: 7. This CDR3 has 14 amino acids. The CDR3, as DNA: TGTGCCAGCAACCTACAGGGGACTAACACTGAAGCTTTCTTT. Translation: CASNLQGTNTEAFF.

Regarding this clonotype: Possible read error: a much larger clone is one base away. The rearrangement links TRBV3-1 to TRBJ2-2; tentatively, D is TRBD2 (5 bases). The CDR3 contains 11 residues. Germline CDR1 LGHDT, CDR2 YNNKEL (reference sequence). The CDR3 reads CASRHTGELLF. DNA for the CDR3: TGTGCCAGCAGACATACCGGGGAGCTGCTTTTT.

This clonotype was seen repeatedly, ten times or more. Here the CDR3 reads CSVEGSRGVNEQFF. The CDR3 DNA is TGCAGCGTTGAGGGGTCGCGGGGGGTCAATGAGCAGTTCTTC. The chain links TRBV29-1 to TRBJ2-1; 8 positions match TRBD2. V lost 3 bases to trimming and J lost 6 bases; unmatched junction nucleotides: 7. The CDR3 length is 14 residues. Germline-derived CDR1 and CDR2 are SQVTM and ANQGSEA.

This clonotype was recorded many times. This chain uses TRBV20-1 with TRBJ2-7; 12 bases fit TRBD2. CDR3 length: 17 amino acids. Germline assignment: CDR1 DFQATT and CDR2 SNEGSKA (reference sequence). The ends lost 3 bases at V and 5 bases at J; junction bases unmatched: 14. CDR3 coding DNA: TGCAGTGCTAGTAGTCGGCTAGCGGGAGGGCCTCGGGACGAGCAGTACTTC. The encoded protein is CSASSRLAGGPRDEQYF.

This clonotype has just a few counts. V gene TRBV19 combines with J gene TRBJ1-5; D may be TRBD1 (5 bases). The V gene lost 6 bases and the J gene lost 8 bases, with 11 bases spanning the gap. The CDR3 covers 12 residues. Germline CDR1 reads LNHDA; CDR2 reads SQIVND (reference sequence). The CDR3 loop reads CASSSRREPQHF. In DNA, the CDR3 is TGTGCCAGTAGCTCCCGCAGGGAGCCCCAGCATTTT. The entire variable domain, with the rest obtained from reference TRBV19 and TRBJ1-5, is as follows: DGGITQSPKYLFRKEGQNVTLSCEQNLNHDAMYWYRQDPGQGLRLIYYSQIVNDFQKGDIAEGYSVSREKKESFPLTVTSAQKNPTAFYLCASSSRREPQHFGDGTRLSIL.

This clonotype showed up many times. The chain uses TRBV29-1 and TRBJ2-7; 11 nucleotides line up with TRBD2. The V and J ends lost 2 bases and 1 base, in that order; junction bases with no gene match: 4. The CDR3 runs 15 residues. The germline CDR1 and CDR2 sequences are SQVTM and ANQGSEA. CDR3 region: CSVEWGTSGSYEQYF. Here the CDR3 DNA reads TGCAGCGTTGAATGGGGGACTAGCGGATCCTACGAGCAGTACTTC.

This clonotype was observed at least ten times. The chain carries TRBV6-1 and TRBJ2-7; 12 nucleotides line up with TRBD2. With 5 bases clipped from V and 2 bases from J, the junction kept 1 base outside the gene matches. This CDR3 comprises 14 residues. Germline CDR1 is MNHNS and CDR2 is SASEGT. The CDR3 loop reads CASSLAGGTYEQYF. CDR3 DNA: TGTGCCAGCAGTCTAGCGGGGGGGACCTACGAGCAGTACTTC.

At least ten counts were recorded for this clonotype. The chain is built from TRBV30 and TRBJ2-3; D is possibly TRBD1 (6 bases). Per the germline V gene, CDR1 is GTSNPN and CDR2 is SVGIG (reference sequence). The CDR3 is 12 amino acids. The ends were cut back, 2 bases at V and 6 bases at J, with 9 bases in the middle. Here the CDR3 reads CAWSRTGDTQYF. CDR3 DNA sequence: TGTGCCTGGAGTCGAACAGGGGATACGCAGTATTTT.

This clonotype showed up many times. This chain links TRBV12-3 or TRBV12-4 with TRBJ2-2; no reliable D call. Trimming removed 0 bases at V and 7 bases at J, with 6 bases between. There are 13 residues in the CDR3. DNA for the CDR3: TGTGCCAGCAGTTTAGCGCGGAGCGGGGAGCTGTTTTTT. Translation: CASSLARSGELFF.

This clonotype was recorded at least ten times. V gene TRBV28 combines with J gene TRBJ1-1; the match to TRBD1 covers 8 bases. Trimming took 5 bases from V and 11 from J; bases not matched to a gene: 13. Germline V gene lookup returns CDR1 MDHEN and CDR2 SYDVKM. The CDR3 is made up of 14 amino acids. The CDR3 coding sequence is TGTGCCAGCAGTCTCGGACAGGGCCTTTCACACGCTTTCTTT. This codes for CASSLGQGLSHAFF.

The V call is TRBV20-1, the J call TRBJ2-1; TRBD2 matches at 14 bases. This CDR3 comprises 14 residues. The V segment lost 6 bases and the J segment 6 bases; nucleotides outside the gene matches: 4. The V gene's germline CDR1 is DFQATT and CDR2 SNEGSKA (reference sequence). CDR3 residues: CSASTSGGVNEQFF. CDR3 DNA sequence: TGCAGTGCATCGACTAGCGGGGGGGTCAATGAGCAGTTCTTC.

The CDR3 DNA follows: TGCGCCAGCAGCCAATACTGGCCGGGACAGGGGCATGGCTACACCTTC. It specifies CASSQYWPGQGHGYTF. The chain joins TRBV4-1 to TRBJ1-2; 10 bases are shared with TRBD1. V lost 2 bases, J lost 6 bases, and 9 bases stayed unmatched. CDR3 size: 16 residues. Germline CDR1 is MGHRA and CDR2 is YSYEKL.

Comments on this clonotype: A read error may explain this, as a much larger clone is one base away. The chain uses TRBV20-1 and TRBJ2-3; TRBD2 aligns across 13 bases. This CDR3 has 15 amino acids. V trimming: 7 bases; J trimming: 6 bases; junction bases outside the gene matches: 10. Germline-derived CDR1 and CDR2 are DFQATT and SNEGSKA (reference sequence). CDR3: CSVPRTSGSWDTQYF. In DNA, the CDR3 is TGCAGTGTTCCGCGGACTAGCGGGAGTTGGGATACGCAGTATTTT.